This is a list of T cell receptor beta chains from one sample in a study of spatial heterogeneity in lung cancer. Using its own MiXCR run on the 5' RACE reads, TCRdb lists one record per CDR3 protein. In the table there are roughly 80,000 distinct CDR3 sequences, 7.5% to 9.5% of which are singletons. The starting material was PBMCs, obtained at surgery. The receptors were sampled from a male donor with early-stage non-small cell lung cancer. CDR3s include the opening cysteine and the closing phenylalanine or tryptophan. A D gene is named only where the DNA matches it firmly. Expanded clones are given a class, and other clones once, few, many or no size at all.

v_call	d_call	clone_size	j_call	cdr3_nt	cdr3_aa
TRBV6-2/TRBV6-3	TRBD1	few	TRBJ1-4	TGTGCCAGCAGTTACTCCATCAACGGACAGGGGCCGGGGCTGTTTTTT	CASSYSINGQGPGLFF
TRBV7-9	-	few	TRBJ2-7	TGTGCCAGCAGCTCCGGGGACCTAAGGGACCCTTACTTC	CASSSGDLRDPYF
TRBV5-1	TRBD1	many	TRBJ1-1	TGCGCCAGCAGCTTTTGGACAGGGAGAAGGACTGAAGCTTTCTTT	CASSFWTGRRTEAFF
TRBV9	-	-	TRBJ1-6	TGTGCCAGCAGCGCACACGCAGGTTCCTATAATTCACCCCTCCACTTT	CASSAHAGSYNSPLHF
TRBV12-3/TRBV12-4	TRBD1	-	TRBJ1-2	TGTGCCACCCAGACGGGACAGGGTGGTGGCTACACCTTC	CATQTGQGGGYTF
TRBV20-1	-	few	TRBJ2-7	TGCAGTGCTGAGGGTAGCGGCTCCTACGAGCAGTACTTC	CSAEGSGSYEQYF
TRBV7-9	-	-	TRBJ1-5	TGTGCCAGCAGCTTAGGGGCACAGCCCCAGCATTTT	CASSLGAQPQHF
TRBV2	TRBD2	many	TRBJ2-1	TGTGCCAGCTCTGGGGGAGGGCTAGGGATTGAGCAGTTCTTC	CASSGGGLGIEQFF
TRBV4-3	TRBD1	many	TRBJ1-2	TGCGCCAGCAGCCAAGAAGGGTCGGGACAGTATGGCTACACCTTC	CASSQEGSGQYGYTF
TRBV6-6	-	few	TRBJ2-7	TGTGCCAGCAGTGCCCGGGCGGGAACCTACGAGCAGTACTTC	CASSARAGTYEQYF
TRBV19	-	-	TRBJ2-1	TGTGCCAGTAGTATATCTAACGGAGCCTATGAGCAGTTCTTC	CASSISNGAYEQFF
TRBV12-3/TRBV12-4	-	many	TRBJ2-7	TGTGCCAGCAGTTTTCTTGGGGTCTACGAGCAGTACTTC	CASSFLGVYEQYF
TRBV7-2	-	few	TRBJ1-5	TGTGCCAGCAGCTTCTCCGGGACTGTGGACAATCAGCCCCAGCATTTT	CASSFSGTVDNQPQHF
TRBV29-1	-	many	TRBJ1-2	TGCAGCGTTAGGGACGGTGGCTACACCTTC	CSVRDGGYTF
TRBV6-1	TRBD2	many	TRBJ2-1	TGTGCCATCCCTTCGGGGCCTAGCGGGAGTGGTAATGAGCAGTTCTTC	CAIPSGPSGSGNEQFF
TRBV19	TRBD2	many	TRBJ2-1	TGTGCCAGTAGTCGCGGGGCTAGCGGGAGATTATCCTACAATGAGCAGTTCTTC	CASSRGASGRLSYNEQFF
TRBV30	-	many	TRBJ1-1	TGTGCCTGTTCGCTCCTAACACCTGAAGCTTTCTTT	CACSLLTPEAFF
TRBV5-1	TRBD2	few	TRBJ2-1	TGCGCCAGCAGTCTAACTAGCGGGACCTACAATGAGCAGTTCTTC	CASSLTSGTYNEQFF
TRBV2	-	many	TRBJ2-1	TGTGCCAGCAGTTTGGACTTGTTCTCCTACAATGAGCAGTTCTTC	CASSLDLFSYNEQFF
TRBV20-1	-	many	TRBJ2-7	TGCAGTGCTCGGACAGCCTACTACGAGCAGTACTTC	CSARTAYYEQYF
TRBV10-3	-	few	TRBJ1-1	TGTGCCATCAACCCGTCTCCCTGGGACACTGAAGCTTTCTTT	CAINPSPWDTEAFF
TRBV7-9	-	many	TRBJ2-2	TGTGCCAGCAGCTCACGGCAGGGCGCGAACACCGGGGAGCTGTTTTTT	CASSSRQGANTGELFF
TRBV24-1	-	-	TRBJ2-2	TGTGCCACCAGTGATTCAATCGTCCAAACCGGGGAGCTGTTTTTT	CATSDSIVQTGELFF
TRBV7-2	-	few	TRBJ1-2	TGTGCCAGCAGCTTAGATTACAGGGTGGAGGGTGGCTACACCTTC	CASSLDYRVEGGYTF
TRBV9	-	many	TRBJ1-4	TGTGCCAGCAGCGTAACAGGACGTGCAACTAATGAAAAACTGTTTTTT	CASSVTGRATNEKLFF
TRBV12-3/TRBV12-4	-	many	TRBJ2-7	TGTGCCAGCAGTTTAGGACTAACTGAGCAGTACTTC	CASSLGLTEQYF
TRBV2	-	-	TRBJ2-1	TGTGCCAGCAGTCTACTCTCCGGGATTGAGGGGTACAATGAGCAGTTCTTC	CASSLLSGIEGYNEQFF
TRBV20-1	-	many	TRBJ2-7	TGCAGTGCTAGAGAGGTAGGCAGAACCTACGAGCAGTACTTC	CSAREVGRTYEQYF
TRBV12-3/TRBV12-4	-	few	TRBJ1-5	TGTGCCAGCAGTTTAAGGGCTATTCAGCCCCAGCATTTT	CASSLRAIQPQHF
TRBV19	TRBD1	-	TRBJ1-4	TGTGCCAGTAGCCCGACCTCCGGGACACCGGACAGGAAACTGTTTTTT	CASSPTSGTPDRKLFF
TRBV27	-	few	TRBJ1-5	TGTGCCAGCAGTTTAGGGGGTGGAGGAGTCCATCAGCCCCAGCATTTT	CASSLGGGGVHQPQHF
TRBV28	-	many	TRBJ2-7	TGTGCCAGCAGTTTAGAGGCAGGGCTGTTAAACGAGCAGTACTTC	CASSLEAGLLNEQYF
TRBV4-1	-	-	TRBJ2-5	TGCGCCAGCAGCCAAGAAATTGTGTTCGATGAGACCCAGTACTTC	CASSQEIVFDETQYF
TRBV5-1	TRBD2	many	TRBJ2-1	TGCGCCAGCAGCTCTACTAGCGAGGATGAGCAGTTCTTC	CASSSTSEDEQFF
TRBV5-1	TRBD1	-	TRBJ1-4	TGCGCCAGCAGCACCGGGACAGCGACAACTAATGAAAAACTGTTTTTT	CASSTGTATTNEKLFF
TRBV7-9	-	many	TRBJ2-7	TGTGCCAGCAGCTTAGCAAGGGGCTACTACGAGCAGTACTTC	CASSLARGYYEQYF
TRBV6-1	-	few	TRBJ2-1	TGTGCCAGCAGTGAGCCTCGGGGAATTAAGCAGTTCTTC	CASSEPRGIKQFF
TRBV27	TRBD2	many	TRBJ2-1	TGTGCCAGCAGTCGCCCGGGGACTAGCGGGAGTCGGTACAATGAGCAGTTCTTC	CASSRPGTSGSRYNEQFF
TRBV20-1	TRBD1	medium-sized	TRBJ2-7	TGCAGTGCAAGCACAGGGGGCAACTCGGAACAGTACTTC	CSASTGGNSEQYF
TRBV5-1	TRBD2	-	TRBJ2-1	TGCGCCAGCAGCTTCTCGACTAGCCCAAACAATGAGCAGTTCTTC	CASSFSTSPNNEQFF
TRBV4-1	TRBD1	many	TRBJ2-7	TGCGCCAGCAGCTATACAGGGGAAAGCTACGAGCAGTACTTC	CASSYTGESYEQYF
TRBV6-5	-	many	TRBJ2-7	TGTGCCAGCAGGAGGGCCAGGGATACCTACGAGCAGTACTTC	CASRRARDTYEQYF